This is a list of T cell receptor beta chains from one sample in a study of shared clonotypes between healthy human individuals. Sequenced by immunoSEQ multiplex PCR; TCRdb stores in-frame clones only, minus some. The sample lists about 2.1 million clones, about 94% occurring once. The source material was naive CD8+ T cells from PBMCs. The origin of the receptors is a man aged 18 to 29 in good health. Some clones in this sample may be carry-over from other donors' samples. Each CDR3 is given without its conserved first and last residue. The order of the fields is V gene, CDR3 protein.

v_gene: TRBV10-3
CDR3aa: AISGTSGGGPYEQY

v_gene: TRBV7-9
CDR3aa: ASSLGLNSNQPQH

v_gene: TRBV25-1
CDR3aa: ASSWTTPNVEAF

v_gene: TRBV6-1
CDR3aa: ASSARTESSYEQY

v_gene: TRBV28
CDR3aa: ASSLEPTGEQETQY

v_gene: TRBV15
CDR3aa: ATSRDFTDPDNEQF

v_gene: TRBV4-1
CDR3aa: ASSWTGTGDQEQY

v_gene: TRBV7-2
CDR3aa: ASSYPSDSLNTEAF

v_gene: TRBV7-3
CDR3aa: ASSPTPGGEQF

v_gene: TRBV27
CDR3aa: ASSFSTGTINYGYT

v_gene: TRBV7-8
CDR3aa: ASSFEAGLRYGYT

v_gene: TRBV13
CDR3aa: ASSLAQGSTDTQY

v_gene: TRBV11-2
CDR3aa: AFLRAPLETQY

v_gene: TRBV28
CDR3aa: ASSLSPGPREQY

v_gene: TRBV7-6
CDR3aa: ASSLIRTSTDTQY

v_gene: TRBV10-3
CDR3aa: AITAPGQGATEAF

v_gene: TRBV28
CDR3aa: ASSFPGSGSYEQY

v_gene: TRBV11-3
CDR3aa: ASSSRRGSPNTGELF

v_gene: TRBV4-1
CDR3aa: ASSLRTSGYNEQF

v_gene: TRBV7-2
CDR3aa: ASSPRWTGENTGELF

v_gene: TRBV4-3
CDR3aa: ASSQDRTSGRNEQF

v_gene: TRBV27
CDR3aa: ASIMRGEDTQY

v_gene: TRBV7-9
CDR3aa: ASSRTGTRVFGELF